This T cell receptor beta chain originates from a study of CD8 T cells in ankylosing spondylitis. Whole-study results and caveats: A TCR beta motif of under 10 highly homologous variants seemed to mark ankylosing spondylitis blood.

In the case of this clonotype: The antigen remains undetermined.

V lost 6 bases and J 4 bases, leaving 9 bases between the germline ends. Looked up from germline, CDR1 is KGHSH and CDR2 is LQKENI. The CDR3 has 13 amino acids. Quantitative 5'-RACE with molecular barcodes was used to make the TCR beta libraries. Via MiXCR, TCRdb re-called the 5' RACE reads, giving one row per CDR3 protein. The data contain approximately 400,000 distinct CDR3 sequences, about a sixth of them seen just once; the ten biggest clones take up approximately 0.93%. Sequencing input: blood, either unsorted or a sorted T cell fraction (not recorded which). This clonotype was obtained from a male donor with ankylosing spondylitis. V is TRBV18 and J is TRBJ2-2; D unresolved. The CDR3 sequence is CASSAGITGELFF. CDR3 coding DNA: TGTGCCAGCTCCGCCGGCATCACCGGGGAGCTGTTTTTT.